Shown below are 13 T cell receptor beta chains from a single sample sequenced in a study. TRBV12-4/TRBJ1-2 clonotypes were amplified with adaptor-ligated barcode primers. MiXCR was run by TCRdb on the multiplex PCR reads, yielding one entry per CDR3 protein. The top ten clones hold more than 20% of a sample with about 460 distinct CDR3 sequences, under 30% of them seen once. The sequenced material came from memory CD4+ T cells sorted from blood. Subset: memory CD4+ T cells, CD4+CD45RO+CD25-. The receptors shown here come from a female donor with breast cancer.

This clonotype is termed hyperexpanded. The V call is TRBV12-3 or TRBV12-4, the J call TRBJ1-2; TRBD1 matches at 10 bases. This CDR3 has 15 residues. V shed 4 bases and J 4 bases; nucleotides not matched to a gene: 6. The CDR3 loop is CASSSRDRGGYGYTF. As DNA, the CDR3 is TGTGCCAGCAGTTCCAGGGACAGGGGTGGCTATGGCTACACCTTC.

Sample share makes this clonotype large (0.1 to 1%). This sequence joins TRBV12-3 or TRBV12-4 and TRBJ1-2, with 9 bases identical to TRBD1. The length of the CDR3 is 13 residues. After removal of 2 bases from V and 7 bases from J, the junction contained 2 bases not matched to a gene. CDR3 sequence: CASSLRDRAGYTF. CDR3 sequence (DNA): TGTGCCAGCAGTTTAAGGGACAGGGCTGGCTACACCTTC.

V and J are TRBV12-3 or TRBV12-4 and TRBJ1-2; D not resolved. The CDR3 has 13 amino acids. The V end was cut by 6 bases, the J end by 0 bases, with 8 bases between. CDR3 in DNA: TGTGCCAGCAGAGTAATGACTAACTATGGCTACACCTTC. Protein: CASRVMTNYGYTF.

V and J are TRBV12-3 or TRBV12-4 and TRBJ1-2, with D uncertain. The CDR3 extends over 16 amino acids. V was clipped by 0 bases and J by 5 bases, with 16 bases between them. The CDR3 spells CASSLALLPTPYGYTF. The CDR3 region has the DNA TGTGCCAGCAGTTTAGCGCTGTTACCCACACCTTATGGCTACACCTTC.

This chain joins TRBV12-3 or TRBV12-4 and TRBJ1-2; TRBD1 might be the D (5 bases). The CDR3 consists of 14 residues. V lost 6 bases and J lost 5, with 16 bases in between. In DNA, the CDR3 is TGTGCCAGCAGCCACAACAGGCTCGGGTATGGCTACACCTTC. It is translated as CASSHNRLGYGYTF.

This clonotype is medium-sized. The chain couples TRBV12-3 or TRBV12-4 to TRBJ1-2; maybe TRBD1 (5 bases). Trimming shortened V by 5 bases and J by 0 bases, and 7 bases separated the two germline ends. CDR3 length: 13 amino acids. CDR3 in DNA: TGTGCCAGCAGTACAGGAGCTAACTATGGCTACACCTTC. It translates to CASSTGANYGYTF.

Judged by abundance, this clonotype is medium-sized. CDR3 loop: CASSLEGLDGYTF. DNA of the CDR3: TGTGCCAGCAGTTTAGAGGGGCTGGATGGCTACACCTTC. J is TRBJ1-2 and V is TRBV12-3 or TRBV12-4, with D tentatively TRBD1 (5 bases). The ends were cut back, 1 base at V and 6 bases at J, with 9 bases in the middle. The CDR3 is made up of 13 amino acids.

Relative to its sample, this clonotype is large (0.1 to 1%). V and J are TRBV12-3 or TRBV12-4 and TRBJ1-2; 8 bases map to TRBD1. The length of the CDR3 is 15 residues. With 7 bases clipped from V and 5 bases from J, the junction kept 12 bases outside the gene matches. CDR3 in amino acids: CASTALDRVLYGYTF. CDR3 nucleotide sequence: TGTGCCAGCACCGCCCTGGACAGGGTCCTTTATGGCTACACCTTC.

This chain connects TRBV12-3 or TRBV12-4 to TRBJ1-2, with D unresolved. Trimming cost V 5 bases and J 4 bases, with 11 bases left between them. The CDR3 has 13 amino acids. DNA of the CDR3: TGTGCCAGCAGTCCACATGACACCTATGGCTACACCTTC. Encoded protein: CASSPHDTYGYTF.

This clonotype is judged large. The chain joins TRBV12-3 or TRBV12-4 to TRBJ1-2; D is undetermined. CDR3 length: 13 amino acids. Deletions cut 7 bases from V and 0 bases from J, with 9 bases between. In nucleotides, the CDR3 is TGTGCCAGCAAACAGAGAGCTAACTATGGCTACACCTTC. This encodes CASKQRANYGYTF.

V and J are TRBV12-3 or TRBV12-4 and TRBJ1-2; perhaps TRBD1 as D (6 bases). This CDR3 contains 18 residues. Trimming stripped 1 base from V and 5 bases from J, with 23 bases between. Here the CDR3 DNA reads TGTGCCAGCAGTTTAGACCGATACAGGGTTCGCGGCAATTATGGCTACACCTTC. This translates into CASSLDRYRVRGNYGYTF.

In its sample, this clonotype was seen a few times. This chain connects TRBV12-3 or TRBV12-4 to TRBJ1-2; D unresolved. V lost 6 bases to trimming and J lost 4 bases, with 12 bases between them. The CDR3 consists of 13 residues. This CDR3 reads CASSTGRTYGYTF. DNA for the CDR3: TGTGCCAGCAGCACCGGACGGACCTATGGCTACACCTTC.

Relative to its sample, this clonotype is large. The V and J genes are TRBV12-3 or TRBV12-4 and TRBJ1-2; TRBD1 might be the D (5 bases). CDR3 size: 11 residues. The ends were cut back, 6 bases at V and 9 bases at J, with 11 bases in the middle. The CDR3 DNA is TGTGCCAGCAGGACAGTGGGTCGCTACACCTTC. It yields the protein CASRTVGRYTF.